These T cell receptor beta chains were read from a single sample in a study of cytotoxic CD8 clonotypes in ibrutinib-treated CLL. Some clones are missing from TCRdb's copy, which holds only in-frame ones; the method was immunoSEQ multiplex PCR. The table lists roughly 29,000 clones, around 76% of them singletons. The sequencing here drew on PBMCs, taken after 36 months of ibrutinib treatment. Receptor source: a human donor with chronic lymphocytic leukemia. The CDR3 runs from the conserved cysteine through the conserved F or W. The order of the fields is J gene, V gene, D gene, clone size, CDR3 DNA, CDR3 protein. The D gene is left open where the match is weak. The size of a clone is reported for some rows only, either as once, few or many, or as a class for expanded clones.

J gene: TRBJ2-1
V gene: TRBV6-1
D gene: TRBD2
clone size: once
CDR3 DNA: TGTGCCAGCAGATCCGGGACTAGCGGGGCAAATGAGCAGTTCTTC
CDR3 protein: CASRSGTSGANEQFF

J gene: TRBJ1-1
V gene: TRBV4-1
D gene: -
clone size: -
CDR3 DNA: TGCGCCAGCAGCCAAAGGGCAGAGCGTTATGAAGCTTTCTTT
CDR3 protein: CASSQRAERYEAFF

J gene: TRBJ2-3
V gene: TRBV6-1
D gene: -
clone size: -
CDR3 DNA: TGTGCCAGCGGGAGGGATATGGGGGCTACGCAGTATTTT
CDR3 protein: CASGRDMGATQYF

J gene: TRBJ1-1
V gene: TRBV6-1
D gene: -
clone size: -
CDR3 DNA: TGTGCCAGCAGTGACCCAGGGAGAATGAACACTGAAGCTTTCTTT
CDR3 protein: CASSDPGRMNTEAFF

J gene: TRBJ1-2
V gene: TRBV5-4
D gene: -
clone size: -
CDR3 DNA: TGTGCCAGCAGCTTGCGGGAGGCCTACAACTATGGCTACACCTTC
CDR3 protein: CASSLREAYNYGYTF

J gene: TRBJ2-2
V gene: TRBV5-6
D gene: -
clone size: -
CDR3 DNA: TGTGCCAGCACCGACCCCGTCACCGGGGAGCTGTTTTTT
CDR3 protein: CASTDPVTGELFF

J gene: TRBJ2-5
V gene: TRBV5-1
D gene: -
clone size: -
CDR3 DNA: TGCGCCAGCAGCTTGGAACCAGGGACGGAGACCCAGTACTTC
CDR3 protein: CASSLEPGTETQYF

J gene: TRBJ2-2
V gene: TRBV19
D gene: -
clone size: few
CDR3 DNA: TGTGCCAGTAGTATGGAGTCAGCCTCCGGGGGGGAGCTGTTTTTT
CDR3 protein: CASSMESASGGELFF

J gene: TRBJ2-7
V gene: TRBV19
D gene: -
clone size: -
CDR3 DNA: TGTGCCAGTAGTGTCTCAAACCGGGACGGCTCCTACGAGCAGTACTTC
CDR3 protein: CASSVSNRDGSYEQYF

J gene: TRBJ2-5
V gene: TRBV11-2
D gene: -
clone size: -
CDR3 DNA: TGTGCCAGCAGCTTAGGTATGGAGACCCAGTACTTC
CDR3 protein: CASSLGMETQYF

J gene: TRBJ1-4
V gene: TRBV7-8
D gene: -
clone size: few
CDR3 DNA: TGTGCCAGCAGCCCGCCGGACAGAACTAATGAAAAACTGTTTTTT
CDR3 protein: CASSPPDRTNEKLFF

J gene: TRBJ1-5
V gene: TRBV19
D gene: TRBD1
clone size: -
CDR3 DNA: TGTGCCACAGGACCGGGACAGAAAAATCAGCCCCAGCATTTT
CDR3 protein: CATGPGQKNQPQHF

J gene: TRBJ1-5
V gene: TRBV4-1
D gene: -
clone size: few
CDR3 DNA: TGCGCCAGCAGCCAGACCCGGACACCCTCGGAAGCCCAGCATTTT
CDR3 protein: CASSQTRTPSEAQHF

J gene: TRBJ2-7
V gene: TRBV5-5
D gene: -
clone size: few
CDR3 DNA: TGTGCCAGCAGCCAAGAACAGGGAACCGCCTACGAGCAGTACTTC
CDR3 protein: CASSQEQGTAYEQYF

J gene: TRBJ1-5
V gene: TRBV6-1
D gene: -
clone size: once
CDR3 DNA: TGTGCCAGCAGTAGAGGGAACGCAGCTCAGCCCCAGCATTTT
CDR3 protein: CASSRGNAAQPQHF

J gene: TRBJ2-3
V gene: TRBV7-9
D gene: TRBD2
clone size: few
CDR3 DNA: TGTGCCAGCAGCTTACAAGGTAGCGGGGGCCTGGATACGCAGTATTTT
CDR3 protein: CASSLQGSGGLDTQYF

J gene: TRBJ1-2
V gene: TRBV6-5
D gene: -
clone size: -
CDR3 DNA: TGTGCCAGCAGTTCCCCGGGGTACTATGGCTACACCTTC
CDR3 protein: CASSSPGYYGYTF

J gene: TRBJ2-7
V gene: TRBV9
D gene: TRBD1
clone size: -
CDR3 DNA: TGTGCCAGCAGCGTAGGAGGGACAGGGGGTTACGAGCAGTACTTC
CDR3 protein: CASSVGGTGGYEQYF

J gene: TRBJ1-1
V gene: TRBV5-1
D gene: -
clone size: -
CDR3 DNA: TGCGCCAGCAGCTTGGGTGGGAGGCGGTCGACTGAAGCTTTCTTT
CDR3 protein: CASSLGGRRSTEAFF

J gene: TRBJ1-4
V gene: TRBV5-1
D gene: -
clone size: -
CDR3 DNA: TGCGCCAGCAGCTTTGGGGCTTTGGACGAAAAACTGTTTTTT
CDR3 protein: CASSFGALDEKLFF

J gene: TRBJ2-1
V gene: TRBV7-9
D gene: TRBD2
clone size: -
CDR3 DNA: TGTGCCAGCCGTACTAGCGGGGGGACCAATGAGCAGTTCTTC
CDR3 protein: CASRTSGGTNEQFF

J gene: TRBJ2-7
V gene: TRBV7-6
D gene: TRBD2
clone size: -
CDR3 DNA: TGTGCCAGCAGCTTAGCTCCGGGACTAGCGGGGTCCTCCTACGAGCAGTACTTC
CDR3 protein: CASSLAPGLAGSSYEQYF

J gene: TRBJ1-2
V gene: TRBV27
D gene: -
clone size: -
CDR3 DNA: TGTGCCAGCAGTTCGCCTCTTTATGGCTACACCTTC
CDR3 protein: CASSSPLYGYTF

J gene: TRBJ2-1
V gene: TRBV4-1
D gene: -
clone size: once
CDR3 DNA: TGCGCCAGCAGCCAAGATCCCTCGATCAATGAGCAGTTCTTC
CDR3 protein: CASSQDPSINEQFF

J gene: TRBJ1-1
V gene: TRBV6-5
D gene: -
clone size: many
CDR3 DNA: TGTGCCAGCAGTAGGGACGGGTTTAACACTGAAGCTTTCTTT
CDR3 protein: CASSRDGFNTEAFF

J gene: TRBJ1-6
V gene: TRBV5-6
D gene: TRBD1
clone size: few
CDR3 DNA: TGTGCCAGCAGCTCGGGACAGGGAAATTCACCCCTCCACTTT
CDR3 protein: CASSSGQGNSPLHF

J gene: TRBJ1-1
V gene: TRBV5-1
D gene: -
clone size: few
CDR3 DNA: TGCGCCAGCAGCTTGGACCGCACTGAAGCTTTCTTT
CDR3 protein: CASSLDRTEAFF

J gene: TRBJ2-4
V gene: TRBV7-2
D gene: -
clone size: -
CDR3 DNA: TGTGCCAGCAGCTTAGACAGAAACCTAGCCAAAAACATTCAGTACTTC
CDR3 protein: CASSLDRNLAKNIQYF

J gene: TRBJ1-5
V gene: TRBV6-5
D gene: -
clone size: many
CDR3 DNA: TGTGCCAGCAGTTACGCTGGCGGGTCGGCCCAGCATTTT
CDR3 protein: CASSYAGGSAQHF

J gene: TRBJ2-7
V gene: TRBV9
D gene: -
clone size: few
CDR3 DNA: TGTGCCAGCAGCGTGGGCTGGCAGAGCACCTACGAGCAGTACTTC
CDR3 protein: CASSVGWQSTYEQYF

J gene: TRBJ2-7
V gene: TRBV5-1
D gene: -
clone size: -
CDR3 DNA: TGCGCCAGCAGCCCGACCGCAGGGTTGTACGAGCAGTACTTC
CDR3 protein: CASSPTAGLYEQYF

J gene: TRBJ2-2
V gene: TRBV4-3
D gene: -
clone size: few
CDR3 DNA: TGCGCCAGCAGCCAAGAACTCGGGGAGCTGTTTTTT
CDR3 protein: CASSQELGELFF

J gene: TRBJ2-7
V gene: TRBV4-3
D gene: -
clone size: large
CDR3 DNA: TGCGCCAGCAGCCAAACTACAGGGATCTACGAGCAGTACTTC
CDR3 protein: CASSQTTGIYEQYF

J gene: TRBJ1-4
V gene: TRBV19
D gene: TRBD1
clone size: -
CDR3 DNA: TGTGCCAGTAGTCCCGGGACAGGGGGCGTCGTCGCAGAAAAACTGTTTTTT
CDR3 protein: CASSPGTGGVVAEKLFF

J gene: TRBJ2-5
V gene: TRBV4-3
D gene: TRBD2
clone size: -
CDR3 DNA: TGCGCCAGCAGCCCTGGACTAGCGGGAGAGACCCAGTACTTC
CDR3 protein: CASSPGLAGETQYF

J gene: TRBJ1-1
V gene: TRBV13
D gene: -
clone size: -
CDR3 DNA: TGTGCCAGCAGCCAGAGGGGTAGCGGGTTGAACACTGAAGCTTTCTTT
CDR3 protein: CASSQRGSGLNTEAFF

J gene: TRBJ1-1
V gene: TRBV2
D gene: TRBD1
clone size: once
CDR3 DNA: TGTGCCAGCAGGGACAGGGAAGTGACTGAAGCTTTCTTT
CDR3 protein: CASRDREVTEAFF

J gene: TRBJ1-5
V gene: TRBV28
D gene: TRBD1
clone size: -
CDR3 DNA: TGTGCCAGCACCGCAGGGGGGGGGAATCAGCCCCAGCATTTT
CDR3 protein: CASTAGGGNQPQHF

J gene: TRBJ1-6
V gene: TRBV10-3
D gene: -
clone size: -
CDR3 DNA: TGTGCCACCAGTGATGGTCCGGCGGGAGGATTATATAATTCACCCCTCCACTTT
CDR3 protein: CATSDGPAGGLYNSPLHF

J gene: TRBJ2-2
V gene: TRBV7-9
D gene: TRBD1
clone size: -
CDR3 DNA: TGTGCCAGCAGCTTCCCTTGGGACAGGGGGCCCGGGGAGCTGTTTTTT
CDR3 protein: CASSFPWDRGPGELFF

J gene: TRBJ2-7
V gene: TRBV4-1
D gene: TRBD2
clone size: few
CDR3 DNA: TGCGCCAGCAGTCGAGCGGGGGGGCTCTCCTACGAGCAGTACTTC
CDR3 protein: CASSRAGGLSYEQYF

J gene: TRBJ1-1
V gene: TRBV19
D gene: -
clone size: -
CDR3 DNA: TGTGCCAGTGCTAAGAGAATGAACACTGAAGCTTTCTTT
CDR3 protein: CASAKRMNTEAFF

J gene: TRBJ1-5
V gene: TRBV4-1
D gene: -
clone size: -
CDR3 DNA: TGCGCCAGCAGCCAGGAGACAGGAGCAGCTAGCAATCAGCCCCAGCATTTT
CDR3 protein: CASSQETGAASNQPQHF

J gene: TRBJ1-1
V gene: TRBV6-6
D gene: TRBD1
clone size: once
CDR3 DNA: TGTGCCAGCTACGGAACAGGGGGCGGTTATGAAGCTTTCTTT
CDR3 protein: CASYGTGGGYEAFF

J gene: TRBJ1-2
V gene: TRBV29-1
D gene: -
clone size: -
CDR3 DNA: TGCAGCGTTGAGATTCGGACGGGGAGTTCTAACTATGGCTACACCTTC
CDR3 protein: CSVEIRTGSSNYGYTF

J gene: TRBJ1-6
V gene: TRBV5-1
D gene: -
clone size: -
CDR3 DNA: TGCGCCAGCAGCTTAGGGGATTCACCCCTCCACTTT
CDR3 protein: CASSLGDSPLHF

J gene: TRBJ2-5
V gene: TRBV13
D gene: TRBD2
clone size: once
CDR3 DNA: TGTGCCAGCAGCTTCGACAGCGGGGGGGCCAAACGTTGGGAGACCCAGTACTTC
CDR3 protein: CASSFDSGGAKRWETQYF